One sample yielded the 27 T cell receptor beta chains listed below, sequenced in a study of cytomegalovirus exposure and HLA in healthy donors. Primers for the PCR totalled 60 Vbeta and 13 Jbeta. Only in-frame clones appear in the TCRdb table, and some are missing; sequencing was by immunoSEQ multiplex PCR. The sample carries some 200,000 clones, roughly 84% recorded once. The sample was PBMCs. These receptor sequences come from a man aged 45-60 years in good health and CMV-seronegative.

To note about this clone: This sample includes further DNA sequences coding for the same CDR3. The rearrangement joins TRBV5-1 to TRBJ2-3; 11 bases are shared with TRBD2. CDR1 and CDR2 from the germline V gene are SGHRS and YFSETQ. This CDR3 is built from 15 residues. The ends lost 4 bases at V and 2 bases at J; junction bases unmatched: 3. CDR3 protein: CASSLTSGTTDTQYF. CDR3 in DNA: TGCGCCAGCAGCCTGACTAGCGGGACCACAGATACGCAGTATTTT. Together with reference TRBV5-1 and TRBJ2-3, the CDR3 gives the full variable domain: KAGVTQTPRYLIKTRGQQVTLSCSPISGHRSVSWYQQTPGQGLQFLFEYFSETQRNKGNFPGRFSGRQFSNSRSEMNVSTLELGDSALYLCASSLTSGTTDTQYFGPGTRLTVL.

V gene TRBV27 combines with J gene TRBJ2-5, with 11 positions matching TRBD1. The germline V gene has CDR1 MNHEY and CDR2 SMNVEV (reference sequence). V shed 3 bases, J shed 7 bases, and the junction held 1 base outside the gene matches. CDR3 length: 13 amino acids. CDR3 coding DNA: TGTGCCAGCAGTTTGGACAGGGGGCCGACCCAGTACTTC. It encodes CASSLDRGPTQYF.

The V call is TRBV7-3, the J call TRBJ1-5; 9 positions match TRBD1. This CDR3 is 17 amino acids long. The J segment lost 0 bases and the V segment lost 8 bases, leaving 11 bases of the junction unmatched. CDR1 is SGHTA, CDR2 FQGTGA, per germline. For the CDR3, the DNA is TGTGCCAGCCTGGACAGGGGCACCTCTTATAGCAATCAGCCCCAGCATTTT. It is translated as CASLDRGTSYSNQPQHF.

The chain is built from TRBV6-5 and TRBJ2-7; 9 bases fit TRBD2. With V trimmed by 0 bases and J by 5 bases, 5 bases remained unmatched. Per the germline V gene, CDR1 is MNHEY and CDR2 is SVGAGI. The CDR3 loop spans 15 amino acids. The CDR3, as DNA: TGTGCCAGCAGTTACTCTAGCGGGAGCAACCACGAGCAGTACTTC. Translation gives CASSYSSGSNHEQYF.

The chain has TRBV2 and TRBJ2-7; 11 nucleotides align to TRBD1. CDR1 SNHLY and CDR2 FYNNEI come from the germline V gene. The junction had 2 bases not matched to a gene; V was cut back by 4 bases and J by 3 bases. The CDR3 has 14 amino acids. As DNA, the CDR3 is TGTGCCAGCAGTGGGGACAGGGGGAACTACGAGCAGTACTTC. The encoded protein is CASSGDRGNYEQYF.

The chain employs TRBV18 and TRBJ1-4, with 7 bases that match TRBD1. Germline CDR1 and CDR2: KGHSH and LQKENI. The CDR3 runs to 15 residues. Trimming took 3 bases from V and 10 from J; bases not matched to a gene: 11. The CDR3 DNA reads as TGTGCCAGCTCACCTCCACAGGGGATGGAGCGAAAACTGTTTTTT. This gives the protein CASSPPQGMERKLFF.

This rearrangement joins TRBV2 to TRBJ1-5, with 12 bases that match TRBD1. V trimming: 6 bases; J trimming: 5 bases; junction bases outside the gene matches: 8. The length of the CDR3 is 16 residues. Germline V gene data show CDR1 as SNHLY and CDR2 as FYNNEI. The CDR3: CASRGRDRGRDQPQHF. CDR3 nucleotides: TGTGCCAGCAGGGGTCGGGACAGGGGGCGCGATCAGCCCCAGCATTTT.

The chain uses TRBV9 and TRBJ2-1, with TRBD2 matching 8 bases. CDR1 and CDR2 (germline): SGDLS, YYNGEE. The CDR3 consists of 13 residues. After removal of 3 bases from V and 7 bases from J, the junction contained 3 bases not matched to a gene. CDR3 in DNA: TGTGCCAGCAGCGAGAGCGGGAGTAATGAGCAGTTCTTC. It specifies CASSESGSNEQFF.

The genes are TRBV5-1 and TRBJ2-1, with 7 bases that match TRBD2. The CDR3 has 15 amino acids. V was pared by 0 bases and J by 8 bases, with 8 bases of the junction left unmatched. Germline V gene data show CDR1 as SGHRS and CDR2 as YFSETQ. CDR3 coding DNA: TGCGCCAGCAGCTTGGGGCTAGCGGTCGGATATGAGCAGTTCTTC. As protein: CASSLGLAVGYEQFF.

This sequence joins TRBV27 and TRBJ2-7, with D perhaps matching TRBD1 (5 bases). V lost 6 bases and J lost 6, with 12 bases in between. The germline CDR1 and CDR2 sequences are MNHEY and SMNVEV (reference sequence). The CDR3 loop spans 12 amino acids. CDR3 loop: CASRAGQREQYF. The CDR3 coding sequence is TGTGCCAGCAGGGCAGGGCAACGCGAGCAGTACTTC.

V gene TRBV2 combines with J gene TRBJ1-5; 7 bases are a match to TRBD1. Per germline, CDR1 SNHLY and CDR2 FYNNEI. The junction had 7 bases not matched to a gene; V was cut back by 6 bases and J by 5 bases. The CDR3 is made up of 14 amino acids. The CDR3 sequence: CASSVTGDHQPQHF. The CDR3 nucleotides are TGTGCCAGCAGCGTCACAGGGGATCATCAGCCCCAGCATTTT.

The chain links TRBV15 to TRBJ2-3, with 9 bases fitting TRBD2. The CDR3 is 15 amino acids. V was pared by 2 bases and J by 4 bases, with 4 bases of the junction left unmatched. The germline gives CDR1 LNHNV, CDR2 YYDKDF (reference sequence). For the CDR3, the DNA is TGTGCCACCAGCAGAAGCGGGGGGCGCCCAGATACGCAGTATTTT. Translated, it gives CATSRSGGRPDTQYF.

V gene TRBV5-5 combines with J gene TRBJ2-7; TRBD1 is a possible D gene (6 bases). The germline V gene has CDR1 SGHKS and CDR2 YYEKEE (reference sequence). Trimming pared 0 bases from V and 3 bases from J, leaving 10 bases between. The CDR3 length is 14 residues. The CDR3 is CASSLDRVDYEQYF. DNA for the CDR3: TGTGCCAGCAGCTTGGACAGGGTCGACTACGAGCAGTACTTC.

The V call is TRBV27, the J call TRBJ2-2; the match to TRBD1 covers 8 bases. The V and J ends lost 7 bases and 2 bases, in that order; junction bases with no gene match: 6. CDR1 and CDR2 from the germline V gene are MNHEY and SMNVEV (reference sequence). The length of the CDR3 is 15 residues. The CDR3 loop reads CASTTGQGNTGELFF. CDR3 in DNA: TGTGCCAGCACCACCGGACAGGGCAACACCGGGGAGCTGTTTTTT.

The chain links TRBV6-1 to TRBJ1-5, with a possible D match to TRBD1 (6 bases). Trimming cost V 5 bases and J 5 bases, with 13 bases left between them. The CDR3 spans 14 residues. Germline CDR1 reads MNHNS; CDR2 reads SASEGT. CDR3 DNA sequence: TGTGCCAGCAGTTTAGACAGGAGTCATCAGCCCCAGCATTTT. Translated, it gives CASSLDRSHQPQHF.

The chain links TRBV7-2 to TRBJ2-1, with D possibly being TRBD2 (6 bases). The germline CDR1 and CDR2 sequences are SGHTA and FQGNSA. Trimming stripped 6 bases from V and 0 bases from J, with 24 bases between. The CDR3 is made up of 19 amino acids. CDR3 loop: CASSRSGPGRGFSYNEQFF. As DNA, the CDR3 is TGTGCCAGCAGTAGAAGCGGGCCAGGCCGAGGGTTCTCCTACAATGAGCAGTTCTTC.

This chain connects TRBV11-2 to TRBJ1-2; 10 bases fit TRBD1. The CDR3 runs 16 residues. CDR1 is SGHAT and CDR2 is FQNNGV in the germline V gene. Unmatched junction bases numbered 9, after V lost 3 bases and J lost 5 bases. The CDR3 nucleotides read TGTGCCAGCAGCTTGTTGTTCGGGACAGGGGATTATGGCTACACCTTC. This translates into CASSLLFGTGDYGYTF.

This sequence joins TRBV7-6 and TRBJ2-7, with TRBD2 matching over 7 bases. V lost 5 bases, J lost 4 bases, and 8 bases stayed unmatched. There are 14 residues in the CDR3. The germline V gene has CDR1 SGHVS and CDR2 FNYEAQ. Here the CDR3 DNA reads TGTGCCAGCAGCCCGTTACCGGGGGGATACGAGCAGTACTTC. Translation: CASSPLPGGYEQYF.

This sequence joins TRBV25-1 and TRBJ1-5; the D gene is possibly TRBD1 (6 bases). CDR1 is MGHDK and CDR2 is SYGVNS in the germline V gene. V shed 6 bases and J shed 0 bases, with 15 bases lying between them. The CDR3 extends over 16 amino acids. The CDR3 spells CASRAGGGTSNQPQHF. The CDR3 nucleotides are TGTGCCAGCAGGGCTGGGGGCGGAACTAGCAATCAGCCCCAGCATTTT. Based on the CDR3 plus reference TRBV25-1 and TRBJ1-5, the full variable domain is EADIYQTPRYLVIGTGKKITLECSQTMGHDKMYWYQQDPGMELHLIHYSYGVNSTEKGDLSSESTVSRIRTEHFPLTLESARPSHTSQYLCASRAGGGTSNQPQHFGDGTRLSIL.

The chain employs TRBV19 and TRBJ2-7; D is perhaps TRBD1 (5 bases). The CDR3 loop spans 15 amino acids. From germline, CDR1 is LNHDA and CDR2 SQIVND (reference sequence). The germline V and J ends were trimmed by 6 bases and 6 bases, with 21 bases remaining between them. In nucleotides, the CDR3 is TGTGCCAGTAGCCTTAGTTGGGCCCTAAGGGGCGAGCAGTACTTC. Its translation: CASSLSWALRGEQYF.

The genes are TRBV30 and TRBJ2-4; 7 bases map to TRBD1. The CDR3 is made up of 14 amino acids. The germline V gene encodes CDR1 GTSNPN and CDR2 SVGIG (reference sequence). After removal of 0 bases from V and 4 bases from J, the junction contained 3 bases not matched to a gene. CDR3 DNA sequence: TGTGCCTGGAGTGTAAAGGGGGCGAAAAACATTCAGTACTTC. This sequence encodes CAWSVKGAKNIQYF.

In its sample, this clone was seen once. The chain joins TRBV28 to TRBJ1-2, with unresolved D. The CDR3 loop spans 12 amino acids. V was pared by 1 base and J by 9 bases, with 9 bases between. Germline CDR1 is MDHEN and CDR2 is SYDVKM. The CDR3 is CASSLFDSSYTF. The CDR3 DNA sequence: TGTGCCAGCAGTTTATTTGACTCGAGCTACACCTTC.

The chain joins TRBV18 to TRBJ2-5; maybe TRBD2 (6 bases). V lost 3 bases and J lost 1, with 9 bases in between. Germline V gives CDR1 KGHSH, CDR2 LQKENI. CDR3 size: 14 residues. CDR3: CASSPARGQETQYF. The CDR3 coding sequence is TGTGCCAGCTCACCCGCGCGGGGCCAAGAGACCCAGTACTTC. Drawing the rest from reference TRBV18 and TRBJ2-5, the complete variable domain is NAGVMQNPRHLVRRRGQEARLRCSPMKGHSHVYWYRQLPEEGLKFMVYLQKENIIDESGMPKERFSAEFPKEGPSILRIQQVVRGDSAAYFCASSPARGQETQYFGPGTRLLVL.

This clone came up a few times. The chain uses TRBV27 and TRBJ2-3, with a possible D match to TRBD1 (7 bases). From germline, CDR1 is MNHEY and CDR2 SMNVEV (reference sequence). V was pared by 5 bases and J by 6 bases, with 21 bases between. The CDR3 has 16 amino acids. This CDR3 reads CASSILTEGARDTQYF. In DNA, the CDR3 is TGTGCCAGCAGTATCCTGACGGAGGGGGCTCGGGATACGCAGTATTTT.

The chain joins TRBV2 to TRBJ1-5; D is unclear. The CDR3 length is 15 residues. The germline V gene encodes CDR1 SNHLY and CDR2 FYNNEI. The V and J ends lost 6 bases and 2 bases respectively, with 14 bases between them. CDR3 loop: CASRPEGNGNQPQHF. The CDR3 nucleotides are TGTGCCAGCAGGCCAGAGGGAAACGGCAATCAGCCCCAGCATTTT.

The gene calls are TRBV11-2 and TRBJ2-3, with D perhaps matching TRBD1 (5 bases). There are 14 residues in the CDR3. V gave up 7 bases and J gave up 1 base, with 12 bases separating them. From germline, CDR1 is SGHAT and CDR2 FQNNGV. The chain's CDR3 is CASKKGWGTDTQYF. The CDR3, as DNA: TGTGCCAGCAAGAAGGGGTGGGGCACAGATACGCAGTATTTT.

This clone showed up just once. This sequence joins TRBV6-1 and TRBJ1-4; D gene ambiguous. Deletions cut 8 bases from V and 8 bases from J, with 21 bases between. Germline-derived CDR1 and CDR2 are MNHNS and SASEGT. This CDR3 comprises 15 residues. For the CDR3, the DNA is TGTGCCAGCTCCTCCGACGCTTTGTCGCGGGAAAAACTGTTTTTT. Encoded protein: CASSSDALSREKLFF.